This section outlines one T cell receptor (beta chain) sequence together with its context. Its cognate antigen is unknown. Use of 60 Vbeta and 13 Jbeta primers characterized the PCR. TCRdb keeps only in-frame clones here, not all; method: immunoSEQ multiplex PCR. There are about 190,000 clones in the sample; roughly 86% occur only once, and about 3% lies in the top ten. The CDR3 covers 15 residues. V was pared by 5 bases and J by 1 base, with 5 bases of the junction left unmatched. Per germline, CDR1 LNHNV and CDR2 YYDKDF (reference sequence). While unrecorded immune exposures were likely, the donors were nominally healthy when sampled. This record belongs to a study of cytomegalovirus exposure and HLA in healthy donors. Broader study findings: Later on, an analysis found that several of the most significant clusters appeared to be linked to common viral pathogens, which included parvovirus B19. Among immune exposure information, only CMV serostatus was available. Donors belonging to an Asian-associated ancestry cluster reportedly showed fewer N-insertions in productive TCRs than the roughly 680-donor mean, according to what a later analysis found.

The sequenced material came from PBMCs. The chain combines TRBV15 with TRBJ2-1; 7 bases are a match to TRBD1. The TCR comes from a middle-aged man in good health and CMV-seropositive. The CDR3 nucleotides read TGTGCCACCAGCCCCCAGGGGGTGTCCTACAATGAGCAGTTCTTC. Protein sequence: CATSPQGVSYNEQFF.